These 5 T cell receptor beta chains share one sample of origin, sequenced in a study of blood T cell repertoires in COVID-19. TCRdb's table, derived via immunoSEQ multiplex PCR, lists solely in-frame clones and lacks some. The sample comprises about 110,000 clones, more than 70% of which are singletons, and 4% to 6% rests with the top ten. The sequenced sample consisted of peripheral blood. The receptors were gathered from a middle-aged man with active or convalescent COVID-19.

DNA for the CDR3: TGTGCCAGCACCCTAGGTGCGGGCTCCTACAATGAGCAGTTCTTC. Protein product: CASTLGAGSYNEQFF. The V call is TRBV9, the J call TRBJ2-1; a weak D match, TRBD2 (5 bases). The CDR3 spans 15 residues. Germline CDR1 is SGDLS and CDR2 is YYNGEE. Trimming shortened V by 6 bases and J by 0 bases, and 13 bases separated the two germline ends.

There are a few counts of this clone. The chain employs TRBV7-8 and TRBJ1-4, with 10 bases aligning to TRBD1. Germline V lookup: CDR1 SGHVS, CDR2 FQNEAQ. CDR3 length: 14 amino acids. With 3 bases clipped from V and 8 bases from J, the junction kept 3 bases outside the gene matches. The CDR3 DNA reads TGTGCCAGCAGCTTTCGGGACAGGGGCGAAAAACTGTTTTTT. Translation: CASSFRDRGEKLFF.

The rearrangement uses TRBV27 and TRBJ2-7; 9 positions match TRBD2. V lost 3 bases to trimming and J lost 3 bases; unmatched junction nucleotides: 6. The germline CDR1 and CDR2 sequences are MNHEY and SMNVEV (reference sequence). This CDR3 spans 15 amino acids. The CDR3 protein is CASSFETSGYYEQYF. The CDR3 nucleotides are TGTGCCAGCAGTTTCGAGACTAGCGGTTACTACGAGCAGTACTTC.

The rearrangement links TRBV27 to TRBJ1-4; D gene uncertain. The V gene's germline CDR1 is MNHEY and CDR2 SMNVEV (reference sequence). This CDR3 comprises 14 residues. Trimming took 6 bases from V and 0 from J, leaving 8 bases between them. CDR3 in DNA: TGTGCCAGCAGGCCACGGGCAACTAATGAAAAACTGTTTTTT. It is translated as CASRPRATNEKLFF.

The CDR3 DNA follows: TGTGCCAGCAGCCAACCGGGACAGGGGAGCAATGAGCAGTTCTTC. Translating gives CASSQPGQGSNEQFF. The chain carries TRBV14 and TRBJ2-1; 10 bases agree with TRBD1. CDR1 and CDR2 from the germline V gene are SGHDN and FVKESK. CDR3 length: 15 amino acids. Trimming removed 2 bases from V and 6 bases from J; junction bases left unmatched: 4.